This T cell receptor beta chain comes out of a study of cytomegalovirus exposure and HLA in healthy donors. Points from the study as a whole: In a later analysis, HLA-associated TCR beta chains were more clonally expanded than equally common others.

The primer mix had 60 Vbeta and 13 Jbeta primers. Sequencing used immunoSEQ multiplex PCR; TCRdb keeps in-frame clones, though not all of them. The table has 170,000 or so clones, roughly 80% seen once. V shed 8 bases and J shed 2 bases, with 12 bases lying between them. Germline CDR1 is LNHDA and CDR2 is SQIVND (reference sequence). CDR3 length: 14 residues. This clone was seen a handful of times. The antigen is undetermined. The sample taken for sequencing was PBMCs. J is TRBJ1-4 and V is TRBV19; D call uncertain. The sequence came from a young man in good health and CMV-seronegative. The CDR3 protein is CASEGAGTNEKLFF. The CDR3 bases are TGTGCCAGTGAAGGCGCGGGCACTAATGAAAAACTGTTTTTT.